This entry lists 3 T cell receptor beta chains sequenced from one sample in a study of T cell changes during pregnancy in multiple sclerosis. Measured with immunoSEQ multiplex PCR; TCRdb has only the in-frame clones, and not every one. The table has roughly 42,000 clones, roughly nine tenths seen once; the top ten hold around 7%. Sample: CD8+ T cells from peripheral blood mononuclear cells, taken in the third trimester of pregnancy. These receptors were obtained from a female donor with multiple sclerosis, enrolled in a pregnancy study.

CDR3: CASSDTGGSGANVLTF. The CDR3 DNA sequence: TGTGCCAGCAGTGACACGGGGGGCTCTGGGGCCAACGTCCTGACTTTC. The chain carries TRBV6-4 and TRBJ2-6; TRBD2 matches at 7 bases. V gave up 2 bases and J gave up 0 bases; unmatched junction bases: 1. This CDR3 spans 16 amino acids. Germline values: CDR1 MRHNA, CDR2 SNTAGT.

The chain uses TRBV27 and TRBJ2-1, with D perhaps matching TRBD1 (6 bases). The CDR3 loop spans 14 amino acids. The V gene's germline CDR1 is MNHEY and CDR2 SMNVEV (reference sequence). The V end was cut by 5 bases, the J end by 4 bases, with 12 bases between. The CDR3 DNA is TGTGCCAGCAGTGTCAACAGGGATTACAATGAGCAGTTCTTC. As protein: CASSVNRDYNEQFF.

This chain's CDR3 is CASSDSPNQPQHF. DNA of the CDR3: TGTGCCAGCAGTGACTCCCCAAATCAGCCCCAGCATTTT. The V call is TRBV6-4, the J call TRBJ1-5; the D is unclear. Trimming cost V 0 bases and J 4 bases, with 4 bases left between them. CDR1 and CDR2 from the germline V gene are MRHNA and SNTAGT. This CDR3 comprises 13 residues.